This T cell receptor beta chain was observed in a study of a mutant IDH1 vaccine in newly diagnosed glioma. The repertoire was sequenced with immunoSEQ multiplex PCR; TCRdb's copy has only in-frame clones and lacks some. This table has about 92,000 clones, approximately 83% appearing once. The CDR3 consists of 13 residues. Germline CDR1 WSHSY, CDR2 SAAADI. The V gene end was trimmed by 4 bases and the J gene end by 11 bases; junction bases not matched to a gene: 8. Time point described: baseline, week 1 (first vaccination visit). Treatment: pre-vaccination baseline after standard-of-care therapy. The table lists this clone with a few counts.

This material consisted of PBMCs, taken from a glioma patient treated with radiotherapy, temozolomide or both. The TCR was taken from a woman aged 45-60 years with glioma. The chain uses TRBV10-2 and TRBJ1-1; TRBD1 matches at 9 bases. This CDR3 is CASSATGGFGAFF. The CDR3 DNA sequence: TGCGCCAGCAGTGCCACAGGGGGCTTTGGTGCTTTCTTT.